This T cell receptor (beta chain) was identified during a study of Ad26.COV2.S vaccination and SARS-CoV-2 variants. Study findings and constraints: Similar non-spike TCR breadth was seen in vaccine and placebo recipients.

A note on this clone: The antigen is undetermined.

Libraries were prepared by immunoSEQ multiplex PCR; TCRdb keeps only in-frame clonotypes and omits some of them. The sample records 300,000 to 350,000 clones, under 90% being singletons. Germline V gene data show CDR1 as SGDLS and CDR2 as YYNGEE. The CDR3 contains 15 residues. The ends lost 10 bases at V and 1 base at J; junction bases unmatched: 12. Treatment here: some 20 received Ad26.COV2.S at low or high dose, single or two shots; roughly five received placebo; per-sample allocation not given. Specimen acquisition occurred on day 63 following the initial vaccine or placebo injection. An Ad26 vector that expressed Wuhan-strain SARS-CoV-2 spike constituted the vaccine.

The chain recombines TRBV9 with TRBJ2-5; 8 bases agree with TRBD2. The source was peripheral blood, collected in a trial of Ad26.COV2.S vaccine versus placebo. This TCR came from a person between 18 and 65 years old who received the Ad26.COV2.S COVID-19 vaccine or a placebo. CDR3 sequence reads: CARRVGGGLQETQYF. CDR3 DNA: TGTGCCCGCCGCGTCGGGGGGGGGCTCCAAGAGACCCAGTACTTC.